This T cell receptor beta chain stems from a study of T-cell reconstitution after alpha-beta-depleted transplantation in children. CDR3 length: 17 amino acids. Germline loops: CDR1 LGHDT, CDR2 YNNKEL (reference sequence). As concerns this clonotype: At one boundary the junction diverges from the germline segment, which might be a read error.

Library preparation (for TCRbeta) was performed with unique molecular identifiers. TCRdb reprocessed the PCR reads with MiXCR, giving one entry per CDR3 protein. The sample yields 610,000 or so distinct CDR3 sequences, 25% to 30% seen once. The material was PBMCs, obtained before TCRalphabeta/CD19-depleted stem cell transplant. The chain couples TRBV3-1 to TRBJ2-7; 15 positions agree with TRBD2. The TCR sequence derives from a boy under three years old with Wiskott-Aldrich syndrome, due to receive a stem cell transplant. In DNA form, the CDR3 reads TGTGCCAGCTGCCAAGGGGGACTAGCGGGAGGTGGCCGCGAGCAGTACTTC. Protein: CASCQGGLAGGGREQYF.